This TCR beta chain came from a study of cytomegalovirus exposure and HLA in healthy donors. The PCR made use of 60 Vbeta and 13 Jbeta primers. TCRdb's copy holds only in-frame clones and misses some; the assay was immunoSEQ multiplex PCR. The sample records approximately 100,000 clones, 77% being singletons. In regard to this clone: At one boundary the junction diverges from the germline segment, which might be a read error.

The clonotype comes from a man aged 40-50 years in good health and CMV-seropositive. The sample comprised PBMCs.

This CDR3 is CSSSLALATNEKLFF. The CDR3 region has the DNA TGTTCCAGCAGCTTAGCACTAGCAACTAATGAAAAACTGTTTTTT. The chain carries TRBV7-9 and TRBJ1-4; D is undetermined. This CDR3 has 15 amino acids. Germline V gives CDR1 SEHNR, CDR2 FQNEAQ (reference sequence).